The subject of this entry is one T cell receptor beta chain. Its target is not known. This entry belongs to a study of cytomegalovirus exposure and HLA in healthy donors. Study background: Drawn from HLA-typed donors, 83 million or so unique TCRs were held in an early data release.

The study ran its PCR with 60 Vbeta and 13 Jbeta primers. How the authors handled the data: Tens of millions of unique TCR beta chains, roughly 12 million shared, were counted in a later analysis. Method: immunoSEQ multiplex PCR; TCRdb's copy keeps in-frame clones and lacks some. V and J calls and clone size are those listed in that table; D and trimming were worked out from the DNA. The repertoire includes some 200,000 clones, around 86% of them detected once, and around 3% sits in the top ten. Notes on the study in general: Analyses of presence and absence presupposed an approximately uniform sequencing depth across donors. Among CMV-associated TCR beta chains, most appeared HLA-restricted in a later analysis.

The CDR3 length is 15 residues. CDR1 and CDR2 from the germline V gene are GTSNPN and SVGIG (reference sequence). With 0 bases removed from V and 5 bases from J, the gap between germline ends came to 13 bases. The specimen was PBMCs. V gene TRBV30 combines with J gene TRBJ1-4; possible D gene TRBD1, 5 bases. The origin of this receptor is a woman aged 40-49 years in good health and CMV-seronegative. The CDR3 sequence: CAWSVPGGKNEKLFF. The CDR3 nucleotides read TGTGCCTGGAGTGTACCGGGGGGGAAAAATGAAAAACTGTTTTTT.